One and the same sample provided the 23 T cell receptor beta chains below, sequenced in a study of human T cells and chemical hapten exposure. Using its own MiXCR run on the RACE reads, TCRdb lists one record per CDR3 protein. Among more than 50,000 distinct CDR3 sequences listed, approximately 7% were seen once. Time point described: pre-sensitization, week 0. Treatment defined: therapeutic diphenylcyclopropenone sensitization with weekly scalp DPC. The sample in question was whole blood, obtained in connection with sensitization to the hapten diphenylcyclopropenone (DPC). The source is a woman aged 30 to 39 with alopecia areata. Some clones in this sample may be carry-over from other donors' samples.

This clonotype was seen many times. The gene calls are TRBV20-1 and TRBJ2-7, with 13 bases matching TRBD2. With 3 bases clipped from V and 6 bases from J, the junction kept 8 bases outside the gene matches. CDR1 and CDR2 from the germline V gene are DFQATT and SNEGSKA (reference sequence). This CDR3 spans 15 amino acids. CDR3 sequence reads: CSASTSGGASREQYF. The DNA of the CDR3 is TGCAGTGCTAGTACTAGCGGGGGGGCCTCTCGCGAGCAGTACTTC.

Ten or more counts support this clonotype. The V call is TRBV5-1, the J call TRBJ2-7, with D hard to call. Germline loops: CDR1 SGHRS, CDR2 YFSETQ. CDR3 length: 14 residues. Trimming took 0 bases from V and 0 from J, leaving 7 bases between them. The DNA of the CDR3 is TGCGCCAGCAGCTTGGTTCCCAGCTCCTACGAGCAGTACTTC. Amino acids: CASSLVPSSYEQYF. The variable domain in full, with the rest retrieved from reference TRBV5-1 and TRBJ2-7, is KAGVTQTPRYLIKTRGQQVTLSCSPISGHRSVSWYQQTPGQGLQFLFEYFSETQRNKGNFPGRFSGRQFSNSRSEMNVSTLELGDSALYLCASSLVPSSYEQYFGPGTRLTVT.

This clonotype occurred many times. The chain has TRBV5-1 and TRBJ1-2; no clear D. This CDR3 has 15 amino acids. The V end lost 2 bases, the J end lost 0 bases, and 11 bases lay between the germline ends. CDR1 SGHRS and CDR2 YFSETQ come from the germline V gene. The DNA for the CDR3 is TGCGCCAGCAGCTTATTAGCAGACTCTAACTATGGCTACACCTTC. Residues: CASSLLADSNYGYTF.

A few counts support this clonotype. Its ends do not fully match the called genes, so a read error is possible. The rearrangement uses TRBV10-3 and TRBJ1-2; tentative D call: TRBD1 (6 bases). Germline CDR1 is ENHRY and CDR2 is SYGVKD. The CDR3 loop spans 13 amino acids. CDR3 coding DNA: TGTGCCATACTCAGGGGAGCTAACTATGGCGACACCTTC. This encodes CAILRGANYGDTF.

The sample holds a few counts of this clonotype. The CDR3 DNA reads as TGTGCCAGCAGCTTGACGGGAGGCCTTAATGAAAAACTGTTTTTT. Protein: CASSLTGGLNEKLFF. The rearrangement uses TRBV5-5 and TRBJ1-4; unclear D gene. This CDR3 has 15 amino acids. Germline CDR1 and CDR2: SGHKS and YYEKEE (reference sequence). The germline V and J ends were trimmed by 1 base and 4 bases, with 11 bases remaining between them.

This clonotype was seen ten or more times. The V gene is TRBV21-1, the J gene TRBJ1-1. TRBV21-1 is listed as a pseudogene. The CDR3 extends over 14 amino acids. The CDR3 bases are TGTGCCAGCAGCAACCGAAAGACGAACACTGAAGCTTTCTTT. Residues: CASSNRKTNTEAFF.

The table lists this clonotype with many counts. V gene TRBV19 combines with J gene TRBJ1-5, with D tentatively TRBD1 (5 bases). Germline V lookup: CDR1 LNHDA, CDR2 SQIVND (reference sequence). CDR3 size: 12 residues. The V gene lost 3 bases and the J gene lost 6 bases, with 6 bases spanning the gap. The CDR3 reads CASSMGVQPQHF. CDR3 DNA: TGTGCCAGTAGTATGGGGGTTCAGCCCCAGCATTTT.

The V and J genes are TRBV20-1 and TRBJ2-3; 8 positions agree with TRBD2. Germline loops: CDR1 DFQATT, CDR2 SNEGSKA (reference sequence). Trimming at V came to 0 bases and at J to 7 bases, leaving 9 bases not matched to a gene. The CDR3 has 15 residues. The CDR3 spells CSARDVRGGSNTQYF. CDR3 nucleotide sequence: TGCAGTGCTAGAGATGTTCGGGGGGGCTCGAATACGCAGTATTTT.

Only a few counts were recorded for this clonotype. The V gene is TRBV9, the J gene TRBJ2-1; D is unresolved. This CDR3 has 17 residues. Germline lookup yields CDR1 SGDLS and CDR2 YYNGEE. V was cut by 3 bases and J by 8 bases, with 24 bases left in between. The CDR3 region has the DNA TGTGCCAGCAGCGCCTCGCCAACAGCTACCCGTAGGGATGAGCAGTTCTTC. Amino acid sequence: CASSASPTATRRDEQFF.

This clonotype was recorded at least ten times. This sequence joins TRBV12-3 or TRBV12-4 and TRBJ1-4; D call uncertain. Trimming pared 5 bases from V and 6 bases from J, leaving 13 bases between. This CDR3 contains 14 residues. The CDR3, as DNA: TGTGCCAGCAGTGGACTGCCGGTGGATGAAAAACTGTTTTTT. It yields the protein CASSGLPVDEKLFF.

There are many counts of this clonotype. The rearrangement uses TRBV12-3 or TRBV12-4 and TRBJ2-1; D call uncertain. This CDR3 region has 15 residues. With 5 bases removed from V and 0 bases from J, the gap between germline ends came to 11 bases. The CDR3: CASSGEARSYNEQFF. The CDR3 DNA is TGTGCCAGCAGTGGTGAGGCCCGCTCCTACAATGAGCAGTTCTTC.

In its sample, this clonotype was seen once. A much larger clone differs from this one at a single base, so this may be a read error. The chain uses TRBV11-2 and TRBJ2-3, with 9 bases matching TRBD2. CDR1 is SGHAT and CDR2 is FQNNGV in the germline V gene. The CDR3 is 16 amino acids. The CDR3 here is CASSFRGGGAVDTQNF. The CDR3 DNA reads TGTGCCAGCAGCTTTAGGGGCGGGGGGGCTGTCGATACGCAGAATTTT. The entire variable domain, with the rest obtained from reference TRBV11-2 and TRBJ2-3, is as follows: EAGVAQSPRYKIIEKRQSVAFWCNPISGHATLYWYQQILGQGPKLLIQFQNNGVVDDSQLPKDRFSAERLKGVDSTLKIQPAKLEDSAVYLCASSFRGGGAVDTQNFGPGTRLTVL.

Note on this clonotype: The limits of the CDR3 on the DNA are not certain, so only TCRdb's listed CDR3 is given. The chain couples TRBV21-1 to TRBJ2-1; the table's D call of TRBD1 was not tested on the DNA. TRBV21-1 is a known pseudogene. The CDR3 is 21 amino acids in total, end residues counted. CDR3 sequence: CASSKVGGGTGELISYNEQFF.

Ten or more counts support this clonotype. This chain uses TRBV21-1 with TRBJ1-5. TRBV21-1 is shown as a pseudogene. This CDR3 has 13 residues. In nucleotides, the CDR3 is TGTGCCAGCAGGATTGGAGTCAATCAGCCCCAGCATTTT. Translated: CASRIGVNQPQHF.

As regards this clonotype: A clone one base away is much larger, so this may be a read error. This chain links TRBV5-1 with TRBJ2-7, with 14 bases fitting TRBD2. V lost 4 bases to trimming and J lost 6 bases; unmatched junction nucleotides: 3. Germline CDR1 SGHRS, CDR2 YFSETQ. CDR3 length: 14 amino acids. CDR3 coding DNA: TGCGCCAGCAGCCCAGGACTAGCGGGGGGCGAGCAGTACTTC. It specifies CASSPGLAGGEQYF.

The V call is TRBV24-1, the J call TRBJ2-2, with 14 bases that match TRBD2. Trimming at V came to 4 bases and at J to 0 bases, leaving 6 bases not matched to a gene. The CDR3 sequence is 19 residues long. Germline V gene lookup returns CDR1 KGHDR and CDR2 SFDVKD. The chain's CDR3 is CATSDPGTSGGANTGELFF. The CDR3 DNA is TGTGCCACCAGTGACCCCGGGACTAGCGGGGGAGCGAACACCGGGGAGCTGTTTTTT.

For this clonotype: A read error may be the cause here, since a much bigger clone is one base away. The chain has TRBV18 and TRBJ1-1; D remains ambiguous. The germline V gene has CDR1 KGHSH and CDR2 LQKENI. Trimming pared 3 bases from V and 1 base from J, leaving 15 bases between. This CDR3 has 16 residues. CDR3 nucleotide sequence: TGTGCCAGCTCACCCCCCCCGAGGATAGCGAACACTGAAGCTTTCTTT. This encodes CASSPPPRIANTEAFF.

This clonotype appeared many times. The V call is TRBV5-1, the J call TRBJ2-1, with D perhaps TRBD1 (6 bases). The CDR3 consists of 15 residues. V lost 2 bases and J 1 base, leaving 10 bases between the germline ends. The germline gives CDR1 SGHRS, CDR2 YFSETQ. CDR3 DNA sequence: TGCGCCAGCAGCTTAGGGGGTCCTTCCTACAATGAGCAGTTCTTC. As protein: CASSLGGPSYNEQFF.

This clonotype occurred many times. The chain combines TRBV5-1 with TRBJ2-3; 11 bases line up with TRBD2. The germline CDR1 and CDR2 sequences are SGHRS and YFSETQ. The junction had 16 bases not matched to a gene; V was cut back by 4 bases and J by 6 bases. The CDR3 contains 18 residues. The chain's CDR3 is CASSPFPLAGGELDTQYF. The CDR3 DNA sequence: TGCGCCAGCAGCCCCTTCCCCCTAGCGGGGGGCGAGTTGGATACGCAGTATTTT.

This clonotype was seen repeatedly, ten times or more. The genes are TRBV29-1 and TRBJ2-7, with TRBD2 identical over 8 bases. Germline V gene lookup returns CDR1 SQVTM and CDR2 ANQGSEA. The junction had 10 bases not matched to a gene; V was cut back by 6 bases and J by 3 bases. This CDR3 spans 14 amino acids. The DNA for the CDR3 is TGCAGCGTGGCGCGGGGGGCTTCCTACTACGAGCAGTACTTC. Translating it yields CSVARGASYYEQYF.

This clonotype was seen ten or more times. CDR3 residues: CSAIRSGLRAFF. The DNA for the CDR3 is TGCAGTGCTATACGGTCGGGCTTAAGGGCTTTCTTT. The chain joins TRBV20-1 to TRBJ1-1; D call uncertain. Trimming removed 4 bases from V and 11 bases from J, with 17 bases in between. CDR1 is DFQATT and CDR2 is SNEGSKA in the germline V gene (reference sequence). CDR3 length equals 12 residues.

This clonotype was found many times. This chain uses TRBV2 with TRBJ1-2, with TRBD1 matching 10 bases. The germline V gene encodes CDR1 SNHLY and CDR2 FYNNEI. The J segment lost 7 bases and the V segment lost 6 bases, leaving 5 bases of the junction unmatched. The CDR3 spans 13 residues. CDR3: CASRGQGLSGYTF. The CDR3 region has the DNA TGTGCCAGCAGGGGACAGGGGCTAAGTGGCTACACCTTC.

Ten or more counts support this clonotype. The chain links TRBV18 to TRBJ1-2; D ambiguous. This CDR3 has 15 amino acids. Trimming left V 3 bases short and J 1 base short, with 12 bases between. CDR1 KGHSH and CDR2 LQKENI come from the germline V gene. CDR3 nucleotides: TGTGCCAGCTCACCCACGCATGAGAGTAACTATGGCTACACCTTC. It codes for CASSPTHESNYGYTF.